This TCR beta chain was identified in a study of multiple sclerosis patients with progressive multifocal leukoencephalopathy (dated by TCRdb to between 2018 and 2021). A note on the overall study: Controls were roughly 5 natalizumab-treated MS patients who did not develop PML, sampled longitudinally. Peripheral T and B cells were examined in MS patients who developed PML (4 under natalizumab, 1 after alemtuzumab) and in treated patients who did not develop PML. From before therapy, through 6 and 12 months, up to PML onset, two natalizumab-treated patients who later developed PML were tracked longitudinally. The study aimed to detect JC virus-specific or public T-cell expansions arising at the time of PML onset.

This clone was counted between two and nine times. What this receptor recognizes is not known. The input lacks base qualities; no much larger clone sits a single base away. General study outcomes and caveats: In most PML patients, lower normalized Shannon entropy suggested less diverse TRB repertoires, while the natalizumab-treated controls had values close to 1. Because the cohort was small and descriptive, it remained unclear whether the findings reflect JC virus infection or general immunocompromise. Only peripheral blood was analyzed, although cerebrospinal fluid or brain lymphocytes might be more informative for natalizumab-associated PML. At the time PML developed, no common TRBV or TRBJ gene usage or preferential TRBV-TRBJ pairings were detected. TRB clones with frequency above 0.5% were observed only in PML patients, but the clones expanded at PML onset were found to be already present before and during natalizumab therapy.

From the cysteine through the phenylalanine, the CDR3 covers 13 amino acids. This entry keeps only the CDR3 DNA: 39 bases, framed from base 1. V is reduced by 5 bases and J by 3 bases, leaving a spacing of 10 bases between them. The germline V gene (reference sequence) yields LNHDA for CDR1 and SQIVND for CDR2. Using the immunoSEQ two-step multiplex PCR at survey-level depth, TRB CDR3 regions were amplified from genomic DNA. Synthetic inline TR CDR3 controls covering all V-J pairings were spiked into each PCR so that template counts could be estimated and amplification bias removed. Reads went through processing to reduce amplification and sequencing bias, and quantification was done against synthetic TR CDR3 analogs. Concerning the study's data processing: Raw data were processed in ImmunoSEQ Analyzer, with out-of-frame sequences and CDR3s containing stop codons removed, and gene names were assigned according to IMGT nomenclature. Normalized Shannon entropy, defined as 1 minus Pielou's evenness, served as the summary measure of repertoire diversity. Only TRB sequences sharing the V gene, the J gene and the CDR3 were counted as identical. Public PML clonotypes were defined as CDR3s shared by two or more PML-onset samples but absent from earlier samples, from controls, and from public databases. Skylign with the observed count method was used to analyze CDR3 amino acid composition at each position. TCRdb holds this immuneACCESS table with in-frame rearrangements only. Some clones are missing; in checked studies, unresolved V genes explain under half, and the rest has no known cause. The D gene and trimming were derived from the DNA, and the V and J assignments and clone size from that table. This sample comprises roughly 31,000 clones, roughly 90% of them detected only once. The ten biggest clones cover approximately 1.5% of the sample.

This specimen's time point label, interpreted: before natalizumab initiation. Every listed patient had received interferon beta before, and every PML patient was female. T0 blood samples were collected before the first natalizumab infusion. Isolation of peripheral blood mononuclear cells was performed by Ficoll-Hypaque density gradient centrifugation. The sequence joins TRBV19 to TRBJ1-2; the D gene assignment is ambiguous. The origin of this receptor is a human donor with multiple sclerosis. The specimen sequenced was PBMCs. The CDR3 region: CASSLTSHYGYTF. The DNA sequence is given as TGTGCCAGTAGTCTGACATCACACTATGGCTACACCTTC.